The present T cell receptor beta chain was sequenced within a study of a mutant IDH1 vaccine in newly diagnosed glioma. Study at large: Earlier care involved radiotherapy, temozolomide, or both, and the majority received both. Study results and limitations: Pseudoprogression looked unconnected to shifts in top peripheral T cell clonotypes.

The protocol was immunoSEQ multiplex PCR, while the TCRdb copy is restricted to in-frame clones and leaves out a portion. Of around 89,000 clones listed, about 80% are singletons. Stated time point: baseline, week 1 (first vaccination visit). The treatment is: pre-vaccination baseline after standard-of-care therapy. Donor diagnoses consisted of new WHO grade 3 or 4 IDH1-mutant, ATRX-lost astrocytomas. The trim removed 7 bases at V and 0 bases at J, leaving 11 bases unmatched. CDR1 is SEHNR, CDR2 FQNEAQ, per germline (reference sequence). CDR3 length equals 17 residues. On this clone: What it binds is not known.

This sequence originates from a woman in her 50s with glioma. Material: PBMCs, obtained from a glioma patient treated with radiotherapy, temozolomide or both. The chain couples TRBV7-9 to TRBJ1-1; 10 bases line up with TRBD1. Written as DNA, the CDR3 is TGTGCCAGCACCCCACCGGGACAGGGGATAATGAACACTGAAGCTTTCTTT. It codes for CASTPPGQGIMNTEAFF.